The subject of this entry is one T cell receptor (beta chain). This sample was included in a study of control samples from healthy donors and cancer patients. Some clones are missing from TCRdb's copy, which holds only in-frame ones; the method was immunoSEQ multiplex PCR. The sample holds 120,000 to 150,000 clones; about nine tenths are singletons and the top ten take roughly 3.2%. The germline gives CDR1 WSHSY, CDR2 SAAADI. V shed 7 bases and J shed 3 bases, with 8 bases lying between them. The CDR3 runs 12 residues. The TCR originated in a man younger than 45 in good health. Sequencing was carried out using blood. The chain joins TRBV10-2 to TRBJ2-3; D is uncertain. This CDR3 is CASTGETDTQYF. CDR3 DNA sequence: TGCGCCAGCACGGGTGAGACAGATACGCAGTATTTT.